This T cell receptor beta chain was retrieved from a study of cytotoxic CD8 clonotypes in ibrutinib-treated CLL. Libraries were prepared by immunoSEQ multiplex PCR; TCRdb keeps only in-frame clonotypes and omits some of them. This table has about 310,000 clones, around four fifths appearing once. This sequence originates from a human donor with chronic lymphocytic leukemia. The sample here was PBMCs, taken before ibrutinib treatment.

CDR3 sequence: CAWNSGQMYQETQYF. CDR3 sequence (DNA): TGTGCCTGGAATTCGGGACAGATGTACCAAGAGACCCAGTACTTC. The chain is built from TRBV30 and TRBJ2-5; 7 bases match TRBD1. Germline V gene data show CDR1 as GTSNPN and CDR2 as SVGIG (reference sequence). The junction had 8 bases not matched to a gene; V was cut back by 4 bases and J by 0 bases. This CDR3 is built from 15 residues.